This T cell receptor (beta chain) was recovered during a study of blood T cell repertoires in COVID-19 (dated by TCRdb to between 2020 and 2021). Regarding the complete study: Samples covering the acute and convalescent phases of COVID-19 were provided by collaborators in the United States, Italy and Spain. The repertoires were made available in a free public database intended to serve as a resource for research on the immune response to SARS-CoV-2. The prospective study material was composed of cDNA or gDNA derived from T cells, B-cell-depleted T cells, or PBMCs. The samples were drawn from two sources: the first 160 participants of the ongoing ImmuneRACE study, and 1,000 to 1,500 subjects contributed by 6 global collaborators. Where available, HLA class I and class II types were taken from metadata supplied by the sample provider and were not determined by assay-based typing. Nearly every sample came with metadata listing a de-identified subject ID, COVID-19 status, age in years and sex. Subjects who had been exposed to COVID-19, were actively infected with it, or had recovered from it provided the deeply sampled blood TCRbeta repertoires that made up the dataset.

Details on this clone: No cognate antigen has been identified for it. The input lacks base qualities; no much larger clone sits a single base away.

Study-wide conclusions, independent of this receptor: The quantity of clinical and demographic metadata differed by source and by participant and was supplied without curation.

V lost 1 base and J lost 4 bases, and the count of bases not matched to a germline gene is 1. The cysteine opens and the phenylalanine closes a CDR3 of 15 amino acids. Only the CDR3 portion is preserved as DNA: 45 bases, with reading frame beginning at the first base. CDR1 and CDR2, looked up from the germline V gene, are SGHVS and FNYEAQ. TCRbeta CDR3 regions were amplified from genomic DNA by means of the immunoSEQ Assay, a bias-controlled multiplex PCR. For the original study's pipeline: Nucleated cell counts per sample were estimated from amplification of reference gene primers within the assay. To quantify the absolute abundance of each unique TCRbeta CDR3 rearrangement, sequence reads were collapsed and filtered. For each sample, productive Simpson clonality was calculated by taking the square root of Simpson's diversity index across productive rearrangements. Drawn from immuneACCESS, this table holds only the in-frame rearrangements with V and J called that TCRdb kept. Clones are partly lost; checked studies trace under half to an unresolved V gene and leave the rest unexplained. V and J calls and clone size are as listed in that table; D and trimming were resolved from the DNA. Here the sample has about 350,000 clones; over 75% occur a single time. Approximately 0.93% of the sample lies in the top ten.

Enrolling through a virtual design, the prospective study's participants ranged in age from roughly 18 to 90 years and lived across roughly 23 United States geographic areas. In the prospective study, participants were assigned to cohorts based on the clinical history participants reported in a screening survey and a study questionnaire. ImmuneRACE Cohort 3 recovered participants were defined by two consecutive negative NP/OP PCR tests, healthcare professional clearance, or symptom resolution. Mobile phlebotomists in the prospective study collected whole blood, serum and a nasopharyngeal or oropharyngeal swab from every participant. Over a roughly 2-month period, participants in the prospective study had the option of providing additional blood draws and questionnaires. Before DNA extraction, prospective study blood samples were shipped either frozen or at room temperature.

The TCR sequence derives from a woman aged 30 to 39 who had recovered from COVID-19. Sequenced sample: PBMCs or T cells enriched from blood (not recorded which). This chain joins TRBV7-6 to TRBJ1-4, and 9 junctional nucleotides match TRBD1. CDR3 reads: CASSLGQGGNEKLFF. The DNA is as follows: TGTGCCAGCAGCTTAGGACAGGGGGGTAATGAAAAACTGTTTTTT.